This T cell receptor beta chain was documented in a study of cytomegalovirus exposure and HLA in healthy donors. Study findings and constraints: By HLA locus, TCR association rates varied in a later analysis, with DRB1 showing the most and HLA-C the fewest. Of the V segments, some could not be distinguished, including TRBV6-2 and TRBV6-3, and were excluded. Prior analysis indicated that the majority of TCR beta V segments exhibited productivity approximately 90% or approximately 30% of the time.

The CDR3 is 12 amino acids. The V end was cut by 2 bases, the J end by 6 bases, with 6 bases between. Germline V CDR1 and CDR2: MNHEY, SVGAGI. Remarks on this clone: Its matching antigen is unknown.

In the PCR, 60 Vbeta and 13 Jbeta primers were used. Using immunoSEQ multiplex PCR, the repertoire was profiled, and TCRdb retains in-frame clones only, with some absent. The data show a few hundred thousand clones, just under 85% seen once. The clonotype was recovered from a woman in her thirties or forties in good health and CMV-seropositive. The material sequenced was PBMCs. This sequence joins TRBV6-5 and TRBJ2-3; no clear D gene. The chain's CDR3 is CASSYARDTQYF. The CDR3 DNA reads TGTGCCAGCAGTTACGCCCGGGATACGCAGTATTTT.